This entry lists 11 T cell receptor beta chains sequenced from one sample in a study of T cells in localized non-small cell lung cancer. Clones were read by immunoSEQ multiplex PCR, and TCRdb kept only the in-frame ones, dropping some. The sample lists 130,000 or so clones, 89% occurring once. The source was peripheral blood, collected before any cancer treatment. The source is a female donor over 55 with stage I lung adenocarcinoma.

V usage is TRBV19 and J usage is TRBJ1-1; D is perhaps TRBD1 (5 bases). Trimming cost V 2 bases and J 3 bases, with 16 bases left between them. The CDR3 has 16 amino acids. CDR1 and CDR2 (germline): LNHDA, SQIVND (reference sequence). CDR3 nucleotide sequence: TGTGCCAGTAGTATAAGTTACAGGCTGGGGGACACTGAAGCTTTCTTT. It encodes CASSISYRLGDTEAFF.

V and J are TRBV7-3 and TRBJ1-1; TRBD1 agrees at 9 bases. CDR3 length equals 15 residues. The germline V gene encodes CDR1 SGHTA and CDR2 FQGTGA. V dropped 2 bases and J dropped 3; count of bases not matched to a gene: 4. The CDR3 reads CASSLVGTGYTEAFF. In DNA, the CDR3 is TGTGCCAGCAGCTTAGTAGGGACAGGGTACACTGAAGCTTTCTTT.

The chain employs TRBV7-2 and TRBJ2-5, with 12 bases that match TRBD2. The germline gives CDR1 SGHTA, CDR2 FQGNSA. With 1 base clipped from V and 5 bases from J, the junction kept 5 bases outside the gene matches. There are 16 residues in the CDR3. The CDR3 DNA reads as TGTGCCAGCAGCTTAGTAGGACTAGCGGGAAAGGAGACCCAGTACTTC. Translating gives CASSLVGLAGKETQYF.

The chain links TRBV18 to TRBJ1-4; 7 bases fit TRBD1. Losses at the gene ends were 6 bases for V and 4 bases for J; bases not matched to a gene: 2. Per germline, CDR1 KGHSH and CDR2 LQKENI. The CDR3 is 13 residues long. The CDR3 DNA sequence: TGTGCCAGCTCGCGGGACAGTAATGAAAAACTGTTTTTT. It encodes CASSRDSNEKLFF.

The chain carries TRBV2 and TRBJ2-1, with 12 bases matching TRBD2. The CDR3 is made up of 16 amino acids. Germline-derived CDR1 and CDR2 are SNHLY and FYNNEI. Unmatched junction bases numbered 3, after V lost 6 bases and J lost 0 bases. CDR3 coding DNA: TGTGCCAGCAGGACGGGACTAGCGGGCTCCTACAATGAGCAGTTCTTC. Translation gives CASRTGLAGSYNEQFF.

This chain joins TRBV18 and TRBJ2-7, with 8 positions matching TRBD2. J gave up 3 bases and V 2 bases, and 12 bases lay outside the gene matches. The germline gives CDR1 KGHSH, CDR2 LQKENI. The CDR3 length is 17 residues. The CDR3 sequence: CASSPLSGGITGYEQYF. The CDR3 nucleotides read TGTGCCAGCTCACCATTGAGCGGGGGTATCACGGGCTACGAGCAGTACTTC.

The chain has TRBV5-4 and TRBJ1-4; 7 positions match TRBD1. J was trimmed by 6 bases and V by 4 bases; bases with no gene match: 3. In germline, CDR1 is SGHNT, CDR2 YYREEE (reference sequence). The CDR3 is 13 amino acids. The chain's CDR3 is CASSHQGDEKLFF. In nucleotides, the CDR3 is TGTGCCAGCAGCCACCAGGGGGATGAAAAACTGTTTTTT.

This chain links TRBV11-1 with TRBJ2-7; maybe TRBD1 (5 bases). CDR1 is SGHAT and CDR2 is FQDESV in the germline V gene (reference sequence). The CDR3 contains 14 residues. V was trimmed by 2 bases and J by 7 bases, leaving 15 bases between them. The CDR3 nucleotides are TGTGCCAGCAGCTTACTTCGGAGCAAGGGGGAGCAGTACTTC. Its protein is CASSLLRSKGEQYF.

The gene calls are TRBV7-9 and TRBJ2-5; 8 bases map to TRBD1. V was pared by 4 bases and J by 5 bases, with 12 bases of the junction left unmatched. The CDR3 length is 16 residues. Germline V gives CDR1 SEHNR, CDR2 FQNEAQ (reference sequence). CDR3 in amino acids: CASSWVKDRVRETQYF. CDR3 in DNA: TGTGCCAGCAGCTGGGTGAAGGACAGGGTCAGGGAGACCCAGTACTTC.

The rearrangement joins TRBV28 to TRBJ1-5; no clear D gene. The germline V gene encodes CDR1 MDHEN and CDR2 SYDVKM. This CDR3 has 13 amino acids. Trimming took off 2 bases at V and 1 base at J, with 3 bases between the two ends. CDR3 region: CASSLVSNQPQHF. The CDR3 region has the DNA TGTGCCAGCAGTTTAGTCAGCAATCAGCCCCAGCATTTT.

This chain links TRBV5-5 with TRBJ1-2; D possibly corresponds to TRBD1 (5 bases). This CDR3 contains 15 residues. Germline CDR1 SGHKS, CDR2 YYEKEE (reference sequence). V was clipped by 2 bases and J by 0 bases, with 11 bases between them. The CDR3 protein is CASSLGDSTNYGYTF. The CDR3 region has the DNA TGTGCCAGCAGCTTAGGTGACAGCACTAACTATGGCTACACCTTC.